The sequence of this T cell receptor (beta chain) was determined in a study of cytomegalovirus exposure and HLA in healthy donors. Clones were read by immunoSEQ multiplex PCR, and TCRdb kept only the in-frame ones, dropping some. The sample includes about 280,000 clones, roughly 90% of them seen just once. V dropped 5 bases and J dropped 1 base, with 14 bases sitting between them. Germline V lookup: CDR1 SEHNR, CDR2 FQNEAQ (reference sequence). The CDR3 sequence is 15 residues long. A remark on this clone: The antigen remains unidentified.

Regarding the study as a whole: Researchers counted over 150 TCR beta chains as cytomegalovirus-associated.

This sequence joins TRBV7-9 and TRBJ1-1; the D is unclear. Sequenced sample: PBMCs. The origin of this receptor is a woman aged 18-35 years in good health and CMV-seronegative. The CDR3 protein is CASSPQPRENTEAFF. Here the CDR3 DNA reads TGTGCCAGCAGCCCCCAGCCCCGGGAGAACACTGAAGCTTTCTTT.